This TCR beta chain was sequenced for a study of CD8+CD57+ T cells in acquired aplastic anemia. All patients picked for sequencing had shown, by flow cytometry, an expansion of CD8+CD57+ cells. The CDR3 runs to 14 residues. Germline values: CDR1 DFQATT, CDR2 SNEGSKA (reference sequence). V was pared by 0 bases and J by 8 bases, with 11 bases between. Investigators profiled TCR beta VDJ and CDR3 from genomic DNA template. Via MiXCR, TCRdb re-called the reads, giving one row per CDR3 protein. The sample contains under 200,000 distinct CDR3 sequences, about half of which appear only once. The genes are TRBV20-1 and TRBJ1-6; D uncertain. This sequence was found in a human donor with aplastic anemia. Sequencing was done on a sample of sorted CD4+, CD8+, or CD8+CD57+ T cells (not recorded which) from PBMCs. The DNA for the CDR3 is TGCAGTGCTAGAGAGGGTGGGGATTATTCACCCCTCCACTTT. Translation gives CSAREGGDYSPLHF.